These T cell receptor beta chains were read from a single sample in a study of cytomegalovirus exposure and HLA in healthy donors. Here immunoSEQ multiplex PCR was the method, and the copy in TCRdb shows in-frame clones only, minus some. The sample holds about 160,000 clones, about 73% seen once. Material: PBMCs. The receptors were sampled from a woman between 35 and 50 years old in good health and CMV-seronegative. Both conserved end residues are part of each CDR3. The D gene is left open where the match is weak. Not all rows give a size; the values are once, few, many and, for expanded clones, a class.

V: TRBV19
D: .
J: TRBJ1-2
size: .
DNA: TGTGCCAGTAGTATGGAGGGCAGGGAGGTACGAGGCTACACCTTC
CDR3: CASSMEGREVRGYTF

V: TRBV9
D: .
J: TRBJ1-1
size: .
DNA: TGTGCCAGCAGCCCCAGACTGGAAGACACTGAAGCTTTCTTT
CDR3: CASSPRLEDTEAFF

V: TRBV7-2
D: TRBD2
J: TRBJ2-3
size: few
DNA: TGTGCCAGCAGCTTAGGGGCCAGCGGGGGGTACACAGATACGCAGTATTTT
CDR3: CASSLGASGGYTDTQYF

V: TRBV5-1
D: .
J: TRBJ2-3
size: once
DNA: TGCGCCAGCAGGAGTCGAGGGTCCAGCACAGATACGCAGTATTTT
CDR3: CASRSRGSSTDTQYF

V: TRBV25-1
D: .
J: TRBJ2-1
size: .
DNA: TGTGCCAGCAGTGAATGGTCACAGGGTTCGGGGTACAATGAGCAGTTCTTC
CDR3: CASSEWSQGSGYNEQFF

V: TRBV7-9
D: .
J: TRBJ1-1
size: few
DNA: TGTGCCAGCAGCTTGTACAAGAACACTGAAGCTTTCTTT
CDR3: CASSLYKNTEAFF

V: TRBV5-1
D: TRBD1
J: TRBJ2-1
size: .
DNA: TGCGCCAGCTTCTCCGGACAGGGAGGTAATGAGCAGTTCTTC
CDR3: CASFSGQGGNEQFF

V: TRBV6-5
D: TRBD2
J: TRBJ2-3
size: .
DNA: TGTGCCAGCAAAGCTAGCGGGGGGTTAGATACGCAGTATTTT
CDR3: CASKASGGLDTQYF

V: TRBV6-5
D: TRBD1
J: TRBJ1-2
size: .
DNA: TGTGCCAGCAGTTACAGTGGGACAGGGGCCTATGGCTACACCTTC
CDR3: CASSYSGTGAYGYTF

V: TRBV6-5
D: TRBD2
J: TRBJ2-7
size: .
DNA: TGTGCCAGCACCCCGGGAGGAGCTCATTCCTACGAGCAGTACTTC
CDR3: CASTPGGAHSYEQYF

V: TRBV6-4
D: TRBD1
J: TRBJ1-1
size: .
DNA: TGTGCCAGCAGTGACACGGGGACAGGCTCGGCTGAAGCTTTCTTT
CDR3: CASSDTGTGSAEAFF

V: TRBV5-1
D: .
J: TRBJ1-1
size: .
DNA: TGCGCCAGCCGACACACGATGGCCCAAGATGGTGAAGCTTTCTTT
CDR3: CASRHTMAQDGEAFF

V: TRBV27
D: .
J: TRBJ2-3
size: .
DNA: TGTGCCAGCTGTAGTTTCCTCCGGACTGCTAGCACAGATACGCAGTATTTT
CDR3: CASCSFLRTASTDTQYF

V: TRBV6-5
D: TRBD1
J: TRBJ1-5
size: .
DNA: TGTGCCAGCAGGCAAGCAGGGGGGAACAATCAGCCCCAGCATTTT
CDR3: CASRQAGGNNQPQHF

V: TRBV19
D: .
J: TRBJ2-7
size: .
DNA: TGTGCCAGTAGCCACTCCTACGAGCAGTACTTC
CDR3: CASSHSYEQYF

V: TRBV7-6
D: .
J: TRBJ1-3
size: .
DNA: TGTGCCAGCAGACCTACAGCTGGAAACACCATATATTTT
CDR3: CASRPTAGNTIYF

V: TRBV27
D: TRBD2
J: TRBJ2-3
size: .
DNA: TGTGCCAGCAGTTCCGAGTTAGCGGGGGGGCGCACAGATACGCAGTATTTT
CDR3: CASSSELAGGRTDTQYF

V: TRBV28
D: .
J: TRBJ1-5
size: .
DNA: TGTGCCAGCAGTCCAAGAGTATTTAGCAATCAGCCCCAGCATTTT
CDR3: CASSPRVFSNQPQHF

V: TRBV7-3
D: TRBD1
J: TRBJ1-1
size: .
DNA: TGTGCCTCCACCCTGGCGGGACAGGGTGTAGTTGACACTGAAGCTTTCTTT
CDR3: CASTLAGQGVVDTEAFF

V: TRBV6-5
D: TRBD1
J: TRBJ2-7
size: many
DNA: TGTGCCAGCAGTTACTTGGGACAGGGCTACGAGCAGTACTTC
CDR3: CASSYLGQGYEQYF

V: TRBV11-2
D: .
J: TRBJ1-1
size: once
DNA: TGTGCCAGCAGCCACCTTTCCGGGGGCACTGAAGCTTTCTTT
CDR3: CASSHLSGGTEAFF

V: TRBV5-1
D: TRBD1
J: TRBJ1-5
size: few
DNA: TGCGCCAGCAGCTTGGCCGGAAGGACAGGGGGAGATCAGCCCCAGCATTTT
CDR3: CASSLAGRTGGDQPQHF

V: TRBV10-1
D: TRBD1
J: TRBJ2-2
size: .
DNA: TGCGCCAGCAGTGAGAATCCAGGGGGAAAGACCGGGGAGCTGTTTTTT
CDR3: CASSENPGGKTGELFF

V: TRBV5-1
D: TRBD1
J: TRBJ2-3
size: .
DNA: TGCGCCAGCAGCTTGATTACAGGGGCAGATACGCAGTATTTT
CDR3: CASSLITGADTQYF

V: TRBV9
D: TRBD1
J: TRBJ2-1
size: .
DNA: TGTGCCAGCAGCGTTGGGACAGGGACATACAATGAGCAGTTCTTC
CDR3: CASSVGTGTYNEQFF

V: TRBV23-1
D: TRBD1
J: TRBJ2-3
size: once
DNA: TGCGCCAGCAGTCAATGTCATGGACAGGGTAGTTGGCTTACAGATACGCAGTATTTT
CDR3: CASSQCHGQGSWLTDTQYF

V: TRBV21-1
D: .
J: TRBJ2-7
size: .
DNA: TGTGCCAGCAGCCGCGGGTGTTTCAGGGGGATCTACGAGCAGTACTTC
CDR3: CASSRGCFRGIYEQYF

V: TRBV2
D: TRBD1
J: TRBJ1-5
size: .
DNA: TGTGCCAGCAGATACAGGGGGCTAAGAGATAGCAATCAGCCCCAGCATTTT
CDR3: CASRYRGLRDSNQPQHF

V: TRBV25-1
D: .
J: TRBJ1-1
size: once
DNA: TGTGCCAGCAGTGCGGGACTAAGAGCTTTCTTT
CDR3: CASSAGLRAFF

V: TRBV28
D: .
J: TRBJ1-3
size: .
DNA: TGTGCCAGCAGTTCCCAGGGCTTAGCTGGAAACACCATATATTTT
CDR3: CASSSQGLAGNTIYF

V: TRBV7-2
D: TRBD1
J: TRBJ2-7
size: once
DNA: TGTGCCAGCGGACAGGGGGCCGTGCAGTACTTC
CDR3: CASGQGAVQYF

V: TRBV2
D: .
J: TRBJ2-7
size: .
DNA: TGTGCCAGCAGTTTAACCATCTCGGTCGGGGAGCAGTACTTC
CDR3: CASSLTISVGEQYF